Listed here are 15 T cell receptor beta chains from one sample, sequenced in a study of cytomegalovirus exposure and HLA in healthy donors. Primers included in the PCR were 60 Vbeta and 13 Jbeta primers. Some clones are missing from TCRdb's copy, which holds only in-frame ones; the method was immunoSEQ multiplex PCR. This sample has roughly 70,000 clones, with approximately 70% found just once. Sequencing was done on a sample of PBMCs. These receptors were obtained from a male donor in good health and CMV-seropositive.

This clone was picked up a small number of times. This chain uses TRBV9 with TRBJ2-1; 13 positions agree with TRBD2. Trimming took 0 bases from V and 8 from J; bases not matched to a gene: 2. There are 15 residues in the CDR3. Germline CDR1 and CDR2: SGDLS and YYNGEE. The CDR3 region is CASSVELAGGDEQFF. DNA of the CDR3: TGTGCCAGCAGCGTAGAACTAGCGGGGGGGGATGAGCAGTTCTTC.

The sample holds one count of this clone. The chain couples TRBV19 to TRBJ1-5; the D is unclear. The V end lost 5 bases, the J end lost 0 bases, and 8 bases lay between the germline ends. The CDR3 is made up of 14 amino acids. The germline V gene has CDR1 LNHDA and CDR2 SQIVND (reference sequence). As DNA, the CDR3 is TGTGCCAGTAGTCCCGGGTTTAGCAATCAGCCCCAGCATTTT. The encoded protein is CASSPGFSNQPQHF.

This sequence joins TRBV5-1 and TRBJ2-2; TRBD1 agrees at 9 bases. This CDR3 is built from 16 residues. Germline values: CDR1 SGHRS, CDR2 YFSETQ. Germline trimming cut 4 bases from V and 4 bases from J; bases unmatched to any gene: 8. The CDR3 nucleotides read TGCGCCAGCAGCCATGGACAGGGGATGAGCACCGGGGAGCTGTTTTTT. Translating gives CASSHGQGMSTGELFF.

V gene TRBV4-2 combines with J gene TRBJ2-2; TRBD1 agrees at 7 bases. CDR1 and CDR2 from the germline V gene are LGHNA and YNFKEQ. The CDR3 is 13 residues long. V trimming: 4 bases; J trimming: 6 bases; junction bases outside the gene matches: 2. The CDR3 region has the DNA TGTGCCAGCAGCCTAGGGGGCCCCGGGGAGCTGTTTTTT. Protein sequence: CASSLGGPGELFF.

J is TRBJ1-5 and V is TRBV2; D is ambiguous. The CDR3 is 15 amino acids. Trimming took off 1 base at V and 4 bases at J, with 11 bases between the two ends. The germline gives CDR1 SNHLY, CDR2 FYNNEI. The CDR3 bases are TGTGCCAGCAGTGAAGAGTGGGCAGAGAATCAGCCCCAGCATTTT. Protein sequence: CASSEEWAENQPQHF.

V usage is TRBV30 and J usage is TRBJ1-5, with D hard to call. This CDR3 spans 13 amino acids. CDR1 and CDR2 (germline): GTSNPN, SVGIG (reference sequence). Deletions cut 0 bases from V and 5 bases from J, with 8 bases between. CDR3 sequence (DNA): TGTGCCTGGAGTGTACAGTCCGATCAGCCCCAGCATTTT. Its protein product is CAWSVQSDQPQHF.

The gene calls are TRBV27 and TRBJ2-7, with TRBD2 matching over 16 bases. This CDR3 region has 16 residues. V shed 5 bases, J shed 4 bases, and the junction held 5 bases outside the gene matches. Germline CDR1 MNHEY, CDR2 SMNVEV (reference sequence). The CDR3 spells CASSTGTSGGVYEQYF. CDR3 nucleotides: TGTGCCAGCAGTACCGGGACTAGCGGGGGGGTATACGAGCAGTACTTC.

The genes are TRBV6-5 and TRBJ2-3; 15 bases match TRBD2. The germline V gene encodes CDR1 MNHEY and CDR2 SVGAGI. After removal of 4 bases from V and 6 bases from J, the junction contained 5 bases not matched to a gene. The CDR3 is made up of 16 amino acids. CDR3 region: CASSSGTSGRSDTQYF. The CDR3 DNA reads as TGTGCCAGCAGTTCCGGGACTAGCGGGAGGTCTGATACGCAGTATTTT.

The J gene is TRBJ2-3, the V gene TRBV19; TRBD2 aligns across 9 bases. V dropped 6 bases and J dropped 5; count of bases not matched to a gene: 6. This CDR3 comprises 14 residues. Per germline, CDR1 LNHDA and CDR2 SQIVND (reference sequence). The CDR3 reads CASSAGLARDTQYF. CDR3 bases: TGTGCCAGTAGCGCGGGACTAGCTAGAGATACGCAGTATTTT. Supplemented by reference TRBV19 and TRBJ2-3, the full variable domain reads DGGITQSPKYLFRKEGQNVTLSCEQNLNHDAMYWYRQDPGQGLRLIYYSQIVNDFQKGDIAEGYSVSREKKESFPLTVTSAQKNPTAFYLCASSAGLARDTQYFGPGTRLTVL.

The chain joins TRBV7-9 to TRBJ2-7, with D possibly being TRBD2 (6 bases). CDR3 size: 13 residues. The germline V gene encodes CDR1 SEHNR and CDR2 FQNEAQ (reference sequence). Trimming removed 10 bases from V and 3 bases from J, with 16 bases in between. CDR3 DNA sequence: TGTGCCACCCGACATTTTAGCGGCTACGAGCAGTACTTC. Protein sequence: CATRHFSGYEQYF.

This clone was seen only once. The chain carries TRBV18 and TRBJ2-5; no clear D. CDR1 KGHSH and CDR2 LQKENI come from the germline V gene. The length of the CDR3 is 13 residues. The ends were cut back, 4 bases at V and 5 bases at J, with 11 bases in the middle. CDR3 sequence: CASSRDEQETQYF. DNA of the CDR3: TGTGCCAGCTCACGCGATGAACAGGAGACCCAGTACTTC. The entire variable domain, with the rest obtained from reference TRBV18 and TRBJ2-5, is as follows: NAGVMQNPRHLVRRRGQEARLRCSPMKGHSHVYWYRQLPEEGLKFMVYLQKENIIDESGMPKERFSAEFPKEGPSILRIQQVVRGDSAAYFCASSRDEQETQYFGPGTRLLVL.

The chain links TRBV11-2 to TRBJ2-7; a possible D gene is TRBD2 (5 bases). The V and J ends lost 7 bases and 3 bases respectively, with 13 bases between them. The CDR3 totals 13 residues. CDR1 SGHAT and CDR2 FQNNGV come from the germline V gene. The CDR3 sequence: CASTPGGLYEQYF. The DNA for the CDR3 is TGTGCCAGCACCCCAGGAGGCCTCTACGAGCAGTACTTC.

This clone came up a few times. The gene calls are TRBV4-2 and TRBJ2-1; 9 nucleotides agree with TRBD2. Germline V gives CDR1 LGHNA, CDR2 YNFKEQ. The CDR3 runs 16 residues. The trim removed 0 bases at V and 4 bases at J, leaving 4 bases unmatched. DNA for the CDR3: TGTGCCAGCAGCCAAGAACGACTAGCGGTTTACAATGAGCAGTTCTTC. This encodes CASSQERLAVYNEQFF.

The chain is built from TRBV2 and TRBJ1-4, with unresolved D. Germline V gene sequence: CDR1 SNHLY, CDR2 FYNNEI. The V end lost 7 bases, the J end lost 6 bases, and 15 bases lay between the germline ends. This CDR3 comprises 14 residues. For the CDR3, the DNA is TGTGCCAGCATTGGCGGGCCGTGGGATGAAAAACTGTTTTTT. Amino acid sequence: CASIGGPWDEKLFF.

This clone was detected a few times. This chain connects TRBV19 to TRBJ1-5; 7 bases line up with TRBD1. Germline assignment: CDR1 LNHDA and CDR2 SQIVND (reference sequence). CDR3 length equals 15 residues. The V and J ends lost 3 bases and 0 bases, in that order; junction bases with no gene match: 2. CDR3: CASSMTGYSNQPQHF. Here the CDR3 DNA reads TGTGCCAGTAGTATGACAGGGTATAGCAATCAGCCCCAGCATTTT.